This T cell receptor (beta chain) comes out of a study of T cells after yellow fever vaccination. The overall study: In the case of low-cell-number fractions, SMART-Seq v4 Ultra Low Input was used for preparation.

The V and J ends lost 3 bases and 5 bases respectively, with 19 bases between them. The CDR3 covers 16 residues. Points from the study as a whole: Boosting was followed by the reappearance of most primary-vaccination clones (just under 97% CD4, roughly 90% CD8).

TCRdb re-called the 5' RACE reads through MiXCR, storing one row per CDR3 protein. The sample holds more than 90,000 distinct CDR3 sequences, roughly 7.2% seen once. This clonotype was found a few times. Its cognate antigen is unknown. The sample here was CD4+ T cells sorted from PBMCs, taken about 49 days after the first yellow fever vaccination. The rearrangement uses TRBV12-3 or TRBV12-4 and TRBJ1-2; no definite D call. The receptor comes from a man younger than 35 who received the YFV17D yellow fever vaccine. The CDR3 coding sequence is TGTGCCAGCAGTTTTATGGACGGACTTCATTTGTATGGCTACACCTTC. Translated: CASSFMDGLHLYGYTF.